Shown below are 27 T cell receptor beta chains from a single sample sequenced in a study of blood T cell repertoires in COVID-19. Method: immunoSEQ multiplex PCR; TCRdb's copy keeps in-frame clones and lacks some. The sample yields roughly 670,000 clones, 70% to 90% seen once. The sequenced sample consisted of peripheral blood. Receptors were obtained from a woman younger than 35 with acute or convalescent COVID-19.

As DNA, the CDR3 is TGTGCCAGTAGTATGGGGACAGTTTTTGCCTATGGCTACACCTTC. Encoded protein: CASSMGTVFAYGYTF. This sequence joins TRBV19 and TRBJ1-2; 7 positions match TRBD1. CDR3 length: 15 residues. The V and J ends lost 3 bases and 4 bases, in that order; junction bases with no gene match: 8. Germline values: CDR1 LNHDA, CDR2 SQIVND (reference sequence).

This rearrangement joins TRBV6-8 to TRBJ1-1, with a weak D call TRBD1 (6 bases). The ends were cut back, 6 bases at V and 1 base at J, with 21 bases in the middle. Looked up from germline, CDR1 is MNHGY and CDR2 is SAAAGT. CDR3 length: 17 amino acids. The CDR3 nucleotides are TGTGCCAGCAGGGCCCTATTTGCAGGGGTCACGAACACTGAAGCTTTCTTT. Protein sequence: CASRALFAGVTNTEAFF.

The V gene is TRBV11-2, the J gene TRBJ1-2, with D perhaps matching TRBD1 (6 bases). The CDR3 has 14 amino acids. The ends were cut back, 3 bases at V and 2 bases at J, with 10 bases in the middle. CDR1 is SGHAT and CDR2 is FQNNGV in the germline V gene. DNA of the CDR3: TGTGCCAGCAGCTTCTTGGGGGCCAACTATGGCTACACCTTC. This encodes CASSFLGANYGYTF.

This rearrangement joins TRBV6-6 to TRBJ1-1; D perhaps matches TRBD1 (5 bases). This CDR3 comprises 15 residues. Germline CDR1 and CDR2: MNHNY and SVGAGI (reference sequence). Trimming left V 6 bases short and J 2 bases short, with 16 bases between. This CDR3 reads CASSSIREFNTEAFF. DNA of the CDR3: TGTGCCAGCAGCTCCATCAGGGAATTCAACACTGAAGCTTTCTTT.

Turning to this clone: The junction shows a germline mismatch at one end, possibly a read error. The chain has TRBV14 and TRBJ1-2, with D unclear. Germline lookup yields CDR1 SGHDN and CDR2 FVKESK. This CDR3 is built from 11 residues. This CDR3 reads CASSQVTALSF. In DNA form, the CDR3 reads TGTGCCAGCAGCCAAGTAACAGCCCTTTCCTTC. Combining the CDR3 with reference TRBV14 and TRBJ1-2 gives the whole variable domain EAGVTQFPSHSVIEKGQTVTLRCDPISGHDNLYWYRRVMGKEIKFLLHFVKESKQDESGMPNNRFLAERTGGTYSTLKVQPAELEDSGVYFCASSQVTALSFGSGTRLTVV.

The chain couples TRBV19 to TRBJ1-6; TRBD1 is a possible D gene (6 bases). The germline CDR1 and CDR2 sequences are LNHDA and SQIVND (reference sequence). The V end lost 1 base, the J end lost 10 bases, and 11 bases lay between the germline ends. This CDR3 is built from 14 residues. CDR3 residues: CASSIVPGESPLHF. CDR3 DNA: TGTGCCAGTAGTATAGTGCCAGGGGAATCACCCCTCCACTTT.

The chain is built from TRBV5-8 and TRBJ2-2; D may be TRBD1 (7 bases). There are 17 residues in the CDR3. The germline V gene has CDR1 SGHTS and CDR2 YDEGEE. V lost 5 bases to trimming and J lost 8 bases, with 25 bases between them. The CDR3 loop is CASSSIPRPGGLGELFF. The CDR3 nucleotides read TGTGCCAGCAGTTCCATCCCCCGTCCAGGGGGGCTTGGGGAGCTGTTTTTT.

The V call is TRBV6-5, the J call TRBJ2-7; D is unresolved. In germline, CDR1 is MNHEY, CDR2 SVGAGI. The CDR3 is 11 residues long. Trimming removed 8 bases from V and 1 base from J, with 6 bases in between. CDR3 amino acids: CASGGSYEQYF. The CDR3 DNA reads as TGTGCCAGCGGCGGATCCTACGAGCAGTACTTC.

The CDR3, as DNA: TGCGCCAGCAGCCATGATAGACTAGCGGGGATCGGGGAGCTGTTTTTT. Encoded protein: CASSHDRLAGIGELFF. The V and J genes are TRBV4-1 and TRBJ2-2; TRBD2 matches at 11 bases. Trimming removed 3 bases from V and 7 bases from J; junction bases left unmatched: 7. The CDR3 spans 16 residues. Germline values: CDR1 MGHRA, CDR2 YSYEKL.

CDR3 in DNA: TGTGCCAGCAGCTTACAGACCGGGACACAAAATCAGCCCCAGCATTTT. It is translated as CASSLQTGTQNQPQHF. The chain couples TRBV7-6 to TRBJ1-5, with TRBD1 as a possible D gene (6 bases). Germline V lookup: CDR1 SGHVS, CDR2 FNYEAQ. This CDR3 region has 16 residues. Trimming removed 2 bases at V and 4 bases at J, with 15 bases between.

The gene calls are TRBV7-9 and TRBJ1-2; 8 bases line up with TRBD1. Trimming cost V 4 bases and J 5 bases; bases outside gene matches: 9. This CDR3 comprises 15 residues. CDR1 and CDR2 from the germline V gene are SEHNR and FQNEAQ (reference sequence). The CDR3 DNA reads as TGTGCCAGCAGCTATTACAGGGGGTCCACTTATGGCTACACCTTC. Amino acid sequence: CASSYYRGSTYGYTF.

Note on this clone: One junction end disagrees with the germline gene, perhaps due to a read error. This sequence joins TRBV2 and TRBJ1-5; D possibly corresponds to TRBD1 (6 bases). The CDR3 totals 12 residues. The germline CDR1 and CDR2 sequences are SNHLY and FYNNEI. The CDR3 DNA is TGTGCCAGCAGTGAACAGGGGCCCGCTTTGAATTTT. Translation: CASSEQGPALNF. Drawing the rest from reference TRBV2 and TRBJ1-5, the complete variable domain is EPEVTQTPSHQVTQMGQEVILRCVPISNHLYFYWYRQILGQKVEFLVSFYNNEISEKSEIFDDQFSVERPDGSNFTLKIRSTKLEDSAMYFCASSEQGPALNFGDGTRLSIL.

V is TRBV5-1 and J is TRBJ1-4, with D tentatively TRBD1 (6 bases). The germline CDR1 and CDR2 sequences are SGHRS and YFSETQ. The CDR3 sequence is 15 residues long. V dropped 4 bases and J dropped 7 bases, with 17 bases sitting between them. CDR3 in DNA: TGCGCCAGCAGCGCCACTACAGGGAAAGGTGAAAAACTGTTTTTT. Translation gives CASSATTGKGEKLFF.

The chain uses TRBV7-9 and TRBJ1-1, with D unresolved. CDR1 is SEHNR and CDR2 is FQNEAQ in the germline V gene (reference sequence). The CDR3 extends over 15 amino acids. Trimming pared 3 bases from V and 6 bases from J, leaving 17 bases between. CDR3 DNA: TGTGCCAGCAGCTTCACCACCGGAGTCCGTTCTGAAGCTTTCTTT. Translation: CASSFTTGVRSEAFF.

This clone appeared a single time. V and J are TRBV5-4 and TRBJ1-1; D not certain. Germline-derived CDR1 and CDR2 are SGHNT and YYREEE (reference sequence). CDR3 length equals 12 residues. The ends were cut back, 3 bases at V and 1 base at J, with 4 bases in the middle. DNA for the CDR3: TGTGCCAGCAGCTCCCGGAACACTGAAGCTTTCTTT. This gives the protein CASSSRNTEAFF.

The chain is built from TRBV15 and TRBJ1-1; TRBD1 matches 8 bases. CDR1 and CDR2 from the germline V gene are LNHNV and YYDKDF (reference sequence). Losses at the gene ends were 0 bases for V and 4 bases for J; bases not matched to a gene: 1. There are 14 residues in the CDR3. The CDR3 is CATSRDTGGTEAFF. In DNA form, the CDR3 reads TGTGCCACCAGCAGAGACACAGGGGGCACTGAAGCTTTCTTT.

CDR3 amino acids: CASSRIERGSNQPQHF. The CDR3 DNA is TGTGCCAGCTCACGAATTGAAAGGGGGAGCAATCAGCCCCAGCATTTT. J is TRBJ1-5 and V is TRBV18; D might be TRBD1 (6 bases). V shed 4 bases and J shed 1 base, with 14 bases lying between them. Germline V gene lookup returns CDR1 KGHSH and CDR2 LQKENI. The CDR3 runs to 16 residues.

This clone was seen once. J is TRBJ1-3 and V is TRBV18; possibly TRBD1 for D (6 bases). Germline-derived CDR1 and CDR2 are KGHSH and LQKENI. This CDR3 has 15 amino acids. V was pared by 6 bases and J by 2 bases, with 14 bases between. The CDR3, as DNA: TGTGCCAGCTCCCCCTCGCAGGGGACTGGAAACACCATATATTTT. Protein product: CASSPSQGTGNTIYF.

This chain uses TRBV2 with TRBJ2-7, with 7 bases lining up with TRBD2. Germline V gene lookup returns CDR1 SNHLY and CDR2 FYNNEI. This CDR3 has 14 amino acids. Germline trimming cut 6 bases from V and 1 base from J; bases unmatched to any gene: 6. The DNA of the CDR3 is TGTGCCAGCAGCGACGGGGGGACGTCCTACGAGCAGTACTTC. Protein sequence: CASSDGGTSYEQYF.

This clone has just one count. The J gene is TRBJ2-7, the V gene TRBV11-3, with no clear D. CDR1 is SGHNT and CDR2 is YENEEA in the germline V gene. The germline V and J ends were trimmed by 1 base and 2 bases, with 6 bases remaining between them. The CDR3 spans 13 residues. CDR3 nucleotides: TGTGCCAGCAGCTTAGGAGAGGCCTACGAGCAGTACTTC. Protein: CASSLGEAYEQYF.

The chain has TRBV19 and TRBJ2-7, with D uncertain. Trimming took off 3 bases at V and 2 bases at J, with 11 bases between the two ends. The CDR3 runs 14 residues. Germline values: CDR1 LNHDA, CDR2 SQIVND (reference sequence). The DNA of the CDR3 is TGTGCCAGTAGTATTTCTCAGGTTACCTACGAGCAGTACTTC. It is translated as CASSISQVTYEQYF.

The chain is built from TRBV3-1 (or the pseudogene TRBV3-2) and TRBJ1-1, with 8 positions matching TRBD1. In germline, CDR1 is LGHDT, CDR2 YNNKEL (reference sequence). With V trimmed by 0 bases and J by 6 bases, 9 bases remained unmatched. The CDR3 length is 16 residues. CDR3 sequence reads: CASSQDRHRGSSEAFF. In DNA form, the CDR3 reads TGTGCCAGCAGCCAAGATCGTCACAGGGGGAGTTCTGAAGCTTTCTTT.

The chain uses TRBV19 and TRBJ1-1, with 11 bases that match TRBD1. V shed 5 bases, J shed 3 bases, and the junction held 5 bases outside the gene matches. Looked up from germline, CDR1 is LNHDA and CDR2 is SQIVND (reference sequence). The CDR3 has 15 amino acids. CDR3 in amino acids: CASSGQGARDTEAFF. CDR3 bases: TGTGCCAGTAGTGGACAGGGGGCGCGGGACACTGAAGCTTTCTTT. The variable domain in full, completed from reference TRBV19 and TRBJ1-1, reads DGGITQSPKYLFRKEGQNVTLSCEQNLNHDAMYWYRQDPGQGLRLIYYSQIVNDFQKGDIAEGYSVSREKKESFPLTVTSAQKNPTAFYLCASSGQGARDTEAFFGQGTRLTVV.

The CDR3 DNA reads as TGTGCCAGCAGCTTGGGGTCGGGGGGCCCGAAACTAGCCAAAAACATTCAGTACTTC. Its protein is CASSLGSGGPKLAKNIQYF. The chain carries TRBV5-4 and TRBJ2-4; a weak D match, TRBD2 (7 bases). V was clipped by 0 bases and J by 0 bases, with 19 bases between them. This CDR3 has 19 amino acids. Germline CDR1 is SGHNT and CDR2 is YYREEE (reference sequence).

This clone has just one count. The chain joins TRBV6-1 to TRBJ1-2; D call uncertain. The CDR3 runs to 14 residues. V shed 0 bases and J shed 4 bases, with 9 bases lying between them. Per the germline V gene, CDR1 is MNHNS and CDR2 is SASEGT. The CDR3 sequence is CASSEALRGYGYTF. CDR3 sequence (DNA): TGTGCCAGCAGTGAAGCGCTTCGAGGCTATGGCTACACCTTC.

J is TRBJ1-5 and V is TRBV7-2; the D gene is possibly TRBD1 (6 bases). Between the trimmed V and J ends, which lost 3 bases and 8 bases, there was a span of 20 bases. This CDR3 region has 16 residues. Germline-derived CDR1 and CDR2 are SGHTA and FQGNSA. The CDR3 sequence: CASSLIGTNGLKPQHF. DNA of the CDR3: TGTGCCAGCAGCTTGATTGGGACAAATGGCCTAAAGCCCCAGCATTTT.

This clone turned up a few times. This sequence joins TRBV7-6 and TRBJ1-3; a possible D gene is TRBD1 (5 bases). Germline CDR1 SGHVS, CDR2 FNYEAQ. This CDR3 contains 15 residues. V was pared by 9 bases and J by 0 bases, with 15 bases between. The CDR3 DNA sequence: TGTGCCAGTGGACTAACAGGCCGCTCTGGAAACACCATATATTTT. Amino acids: CASGLTGRSGNTIYF.